What follows are 2 T cell receptor beta chains derived from one specimen sequenced in a study of T cells in Graves' hyperthyroidism and ophthalmopathy. Researchers took RNA transcripts and amplified the TCR beta CDR3 regions from them. A first-round RT-PCR of the TCR CDR3 used the HTBI primer set. A single record per CDR3 protein comes from TCRdb applying MiXCR to the multiplex PCR reads. This sample has roughly 400,000 distinct CDR3 sequences, with around an eighth found just once. The sample was blood. Receptor source: a man aged 50-59 years with Graves' ophthalmopathy.

The chain combines TRBV27 with TRBJ1-6; D remains unclear. The CDR3 length is 12 residues. CDR1 MNHEY and CDR2 SMNVEV come from the germline V gene (reference sequence). Trimming cost V 6 bases and J 7 bases, with 7 bases left between them. CDR3 region: CASSFMNSPLHF. The CDR3 coding sequence is TGTGCCAGCAGCTTCATGAATTCACCCCTCCACTTT.

Ten or more counts support this clonotype. The V gene is TRBV28, the J gene TRBJ2-1; tentative D call: TRBD2 (6 bases). The V gene lost 6 bases and the J gene lost 8 bases, with 14 bases spanning the gap. This CDR3 has 13 residues. CDR1 is MDHEN, CDR2 SYDVKM, per germline. CDR3 DNA sequence: TGTGCCAGCAGAGAGACTAGTAGGTATGAGCAGTTCTTC. Translation: CASRETSRYEQFF.